This T cell receptor beta chain was obtained from a study of prognosis after radiotherapy for stage I lung cancer. The study's findings and limits: Compared with a median of around 9,900 beforehand, unique TCR clone counts dropped to several thousand after stereotactic body radiation therapy.

The CDR3 has 12 amino acids. V lost 3 bases, J lost 11 bases, and 13 bases lay in between. Germline loops: CDR1 WSHSY, CDR2 SAAADI. Genomic DNA was subjected to two-round multiplex PCR for amplification of TCR beta CDR3. First-round PCR, the initial amplification, used primers specific to each TRBV and TRBJ gene. Via MiXCR, TCRdb re-called the multiplex PCR reads, giving one row per CDR3 protein. The table includes about 27,000 distinct CDR3 sequences, 25% to 35% detected once. This clonotype has ten or more counts. The target antigen is unknown. The material sequenced was PBMCs, taken before or after stereotactic body radiation therapy (not recorded which). The chain combines TRBV10-2 with TRBJ1-1; D is unclear. This receptor was taken from a donor over 45 with non-small cell lung cancer. The DNA for the CDR3 is TGCGCCAGCAGTGATCAGGAGAGGAGGGCTTTCTTT. This codes for CASSDQERRAFF.